This entry features one T cell receptor (beta chain) sequence. As yet, its antigen is unknown. The sample originates from a study of shared clonotypes between healthy human individuals. Overall study results and limits: Some naive CD4 clonotypes, about 5%, turned up in common across a handful of donors.

Libraries were prepared by immunoSEQ multiplex PCR; TCRdb keeps only in-frame clonotypes and omits some of them. The sample yields about 2.4 million clones, approximately 93% seen once. The V gene lost 1 base and the J gene lost 0 bases, with 13 bases spanning the gap. The germline gives CDR1 MGHRA, CDR2 YSYEKL. This CDR3 region has 17 residues. Source material: naive CD4+ T cells from PBMCs. The subset was: CD45RA+ positively selected. V is TRBV4-1 and J is TRBJ2-1, with a weak D call TRBD1 (5 bases). This receptor was identified in a man in his late teens or twenties in good health. Some clones in this sample may be carry-over from other donors' samples. The CDR3 is CASSQGPGPSSYNEQFF. The CDR3, as DNA: TGCGCCAGCAGCCAAGGTCCAGGGCCAAGCTCCTACAATGAGCAGTTCTTC.